This TCR beta chain stems from a study of CD8+ T cells in alopecia areata. On the study more broadly: Administration of oral tofacitinib to treated patients was at 5 to 10 mg twice daily. Study-level results: Especially in alopecia totalis/universalis, lesional scalp showed greater clonality than normal scalp did.

Treatment meaning: oral pan-JAK inhibitor, 5-10 mg twice daily. CDR3 length equals 14 residues. Per the germline V gene, CDR1 is SGHRS and CDR2 is YFSETQ. V lost 5 bases, J lost 0 bases, and 11 bases lay in between. RNA was isolated and reverse transcribed to cDNA, the sequencing template. The assay was immunoSEQ multiplex PCR, and TCRdb's table has in-frame clones only and misses some. The table has about 220,000 clones, under 60% seen once; the top ten hold about 1.6%. Notes on this clone: Its cognate antigen is unknown.

This TCR was sampled from a human donor with alopecia areata. The V gene is TRBV5-1, the J gene TRBJ1-1; maybe TRBD1 (6 bases). The source material was CD4+ T cells sorted from blood, sampled at week 4, from a patient treated with tofacitinib. This CDR3 reads CASRQDSMNTEAFF. The CDR3, as DNA: TGCGCCAGCAGGCAGGACAGTATGAACACTGAAGCTTTCTTT.